This TCR beta chain appears in the sequencing data of a study of breast tumors, draining lymph nodes, adjacent tissues (TCRdb year 2016). About the investigation overall: The study compared TCR beta repertoires across tumor, adjacent nontumor tissue and axillary lymph nodes from breast cancer patients. In human breast cancer, the study set out to assess how tumor, surrounding tissue and draining lymph node repertoires relate to one another and whether T cells might be exchanged between them. What the research found in general, with its limitations: The data were considered consistent with most tumor T cells being derived from the lymph node and subsequently expanding within tumor tissue. Tumor T-cell repertoires showed less diversity than lymph node repertoires and more diversity than nontumor tissue repertoires, and tumor T-cell repertoires showed preferential V and J gene usage. The conclusion that tumor T cells originate in lymph nodes was framed as consistent with a hypothesis rather than directly demonstrated. The similarity between tumor and nontumor tissue repertoires was significantly greater in luminal-like breast cancer than in basal-like breast cancer.

The axillary draining lymph nodes of breast cancer patients were the source of the lymph node samples. V sheds 5 bases and J sheds 11 bases, leaving 15 bases between their ends. The cysteine opens and the phenylalanine closes a CDR3 of 11 amino acids. The read is trimmed to its CDR3 DNA, 33 bases read in frame from base 1. CDR1 and CDR2 were assigned from the germline V gene as SQVTM and ANQGSEA. Comment on this clonotype: There is no known antigen for this receptor. Per-base quality was not reported, and no clone a single base away is much larger than it.

TCRdb records Illumina HiSeq 2000 as the sequencer. TCR beta chain libraries were generated through multiplex PCR amplification. High-throughput sequencing was used to analyze the amplified TCR beta chain products. TCRdb cleaned the public reads at Q25 with fastp, built clones with MiXCR and kept in-frame beta chains. Rows with a matching CDR3 protein are joined into one entry that keeps the most common DNA and genes. The sample has some 150,000 distinct CDR3 sequences on record, 20% to 25% of them singletons. The leading ten clones occupy around 2.7% of the sample. The receptor was derived from a female donor with breast cancer. Some clones in this sample may be carry-over from other donors' samples. The sequenced sample was axillary lymph node tissue. The rearrangement joined TRBV29-1 to TRBJ1-1; TRBD1 is perhaps the D gene, given 5 matching bases. The CDR3 protein: CSVHGQRGAFF. The sequence in DNA is TGCAGCGTTCATGGGCAGCGGGGGGCTTTCTTT.